This paragraph covers one TCR beta chain sequence. The V gene lost 3 bases and the J gene lost 3 bases, with 10 bases spanning the gap. Germline lookup yields CDR1 GTSNPN and CDR2 SVGIG (reference sequence). The CDR3 sequence is 13 residues long. The source of the sample is a study of blood T cell repertoires in COVID-19. Study-wide context: Sample material is recorded as cDNA or gDNA derived from T cells, B-cell-depleted T cells, or PBMCs.

TCRdb keeps only in-frame clones here, not all; method: immunoSEQ multiplex PCR. The profile shows 30,000 to 50,000 clones, 91% of them singletons. The sequencing sample was made of peripheral blood. The sequence was obtained from a woman aged 30 to 39 in a cohort sampled during active COVID-19. The rearrangement joins TRBV30 to TRBJ2-3, with a weak D call TRBD2 (5 bases). As DNA, the CDR3 is TGTGCCTGGAGAGGCGGGCCTACAGATACGCAGTATTTT. It yields the protein CAWRGGPTDTQYF.